A single sample is the source of the 27 T cell receptor beta chains below, sequenced in a study of blood T cell repertoires in COVID-19 (TCRdb year 2020). The library was built by means of the immunoSEQ multiplex PCR assay. TCRdb provides this immuneACCESS table in a form limited to in-frame rearrangements. Some clones are lacking; in checked studies, under half of them reflect an unresolved V gene, and why the rest are absent is not known. This sample is represented by around 91,000 clones; 79% of them were singletons. The ten top clones hold over 15% of the sample. Specimen: peripheral blood. The receptors come from a woman of 80 years or more with active or convalescent COVID-19.

This sequence joins TRBV27 and TRBJ2-2; 8 bases fit TRBD2. Trimming cost V 5 bases and J 6 bases; bases outside gene matches: 11. The CDR3 spans 16 residues. CDR1 MNHEY and CDR2 SMNVEV come from the germline V gene (reference sequence). CDR3 coding DNA: TGTGCCAGCAGTCTACGGGGACTAGTAACAGCCGGGGAGCTGTTTTTT. This codes for CASSLRGLVTAGELFF.

The chain joins TRBV20-1 to TRBJ1-6, with D uncertain. V was trimmed by 3 bases and J by 14 bases, leaving 20 bases between them. This CDR3 has 14 residues. Per germline, CDR1 DFQATT and CDR2 SNEGSKA (reference sequence). This CDR3 is CSASLTGSGRTLHF. The DNA for the CDR3 is TGCAGTGCTAGTTTAACGGGGTCGGGCCGAACCCTCCACTTT.

This chain connects TRBV9 to TRBJ2-1; tentative D call: TRBD2 (6 bases). The CDR3 runs to 14 residues. V was trimmed by 0 bases and J by 8 bases, leaving 12 bases between them. CDR1 SGDLS and CDR2 YYNGEE come from the germline V gene. The CDR3 sequence: CASSVDGSKDEQFF. CDR3 in DNA: TGTGCCAGCAGCGTAGACGGGAGTAAGGATGAGCAGTTCTTC.

The chain couples TRBV2 to TRBJ1-6, with D unresolved. The CDR3 has 13 amino acids. Germline assignment: CDR1 SNHLY and CDR2 FYNNEI. The CDR3 spells CADGSSYNSPLHF. DNA for the CDR3: TGTGCGGACGGGAGCTCCTATAATTCACCCCTCCACTTT.

The chain couples TRBV7-2 to TRBJ1-2; D is unclear. The CDR3 is 13 residues long. V was clipped by 6 bases and J by 4 bases, with 12 bases between them. The germline V gene encodes CDR1 SGHTA and CDR2 FQGNSA. CDR3 amino acids: CASRWTGSYGYTF. The CDR3 coding sequence is TGTGCCAGCAGGTGGACGGGAAGCTATGGCTACACCTTC.

V and J are TRBV27 and TRBJ2-7; 10 nucleotides agree with TRBD1. Losses at the gene ends were 3 bases for V and 1 base for J; bases not matched to a gene: 9. This CDR3 has 17 amino acids. Germline assignment: CDR1 MNHEY and CDR2 SMNVEV (reference sequence). The CDR3 region is CASSFQGGTGDSYEQYF. The CDR3 nucleotides read TGTGCCAGCAGTTTTCAGGGGGGGACAGGGGATTCCTACGAGCAGTACTTC.

The V and J genes are TRBV11-2 and TRBJ2-1, with TRBD1 as a possible D gene (5 bases). V was cut by 1 base and J by 7 bases, with 11 bases left in between. The CDR3 is made up of 14 amino acids. CDR1 SGHAT and CDR2 FQNNGV come from the germline V gene. The CDR3 loop is CASSLVWTKNEQFF. The CDR3 DNA reads as TGTGCCAGCAGCTTAGTTTGGACAAAGAATGAGCAGTTCTTC.

The chain links TRBV4-2 to TRBJ2-1, with 7 bases matching TRBD2. Trimming took 0 bases from V and 4 from J; bases not matched to a gene: 9. Germline V gene data show CDR1 as LGHNA and CDR2 as YNFKEQ. This CDR3 has 17 residues. The CDR3 loop reads CASSQERLASGYNEQFF. CDR3 DNA: TGTGCCAGCAGCCAAGAACGACTAGCCTCCGGATACAATGAGCAGTTCTTC.

The rearrangement uses TRBV10-3 and TRBJ2-5, with D possibly TRBD1 on 5 matching bases. The CDR3 has 14 amino acids. The germline V and J ends were trimmed by 2 bases and 5 bases, with 12 bases remaining between them. Germline values: CDR1 ENHRY, CDR2 SYGVKD. CDR3 DNA sequence: TGTGCCATCAGTGAGACAGGTTCCGGGGAGACCCAGTACTTC. This gives the protein CAISETGSGETQYF.

The DNA for the CDR3 is TGTGCCAGCTCTGAGAGCGGAGGTGGAAAAGATACGCAGTATTTT. It translates to CASSESGGGKDTQYF. This rearrangement joins TRBV28 to TRBJ2-3, with D possibly TRBD2 on 5 matching bases. The germline CDR1 and CDR2 sequences are MDHEN and SYDVKM. The CDR3 is made up of 15 amino acids. V was cut by 8 bases and J by 5 bases, with 20 bases left in between.

DNA for the CDR3: TGCGCCAGCAGCCCAGGGGGGCAGGGTAATGAAAAACTGTTTTTT. Encoded protein: CASSPGGQGNEKLFF. V gene TRBV5-1 combines with J gene TRBJ1-4; 7 nucleotides match TRBD1. CDR1 is SGHRS and CDR2 is YFSETQ in the germline V gene. After removal of 4 bases from V and 4 bases from J, the junction contained 7 bases not matched to a gene. This CDR3 has 15 residues.

This clone was seen once. The chain combines TRBV4-1 with TRBJ2-2; TRBD2 matches 13 bases. J was trimmed by 4 bases and V by 1 base; bases with no gene match: 18. The CDR3 runs 22 residues. Germline CDR1 reads MGHRA; CDR2 reads YSYEKL. Here the CDR3 reads CASSQVSPPLTSGRIFTGELFF. In nucleotides, the CDR3 is TGCGCCAGCAGCCAAGTGAGCCCCCCTTTGACTAGCGGGAGGATATTCACCGGGGAGCTGTTTTTT.

The V and J genes are TRBV7-8 and TRBJ1-5, with unresolved D. With 1 base removed from V and 3 bases from J, the gap between germline ends came to 4 bases. There are 13 residues in the CDR3. Germline CDR1 SGHVS, CDR2 FQNEAQ. As DNA, the CDR3 is TGTGCCAGCAGCTTAGGGCTCAATCAGCCCCAGCATTTT. This translates into CASSLGLNQPQHF.

The chain links TRBV2 to TRBJ2-7; perhaps TRBD2 as D (5 bases). The CDR3 loop spans 11 amino acids. V dropped 8 bases and J dropped 3 bases, with 8 bases sitting between them. From germline, CDR1 is SNHLY and CDR2 FYNNEI. The CDR3 DNA is TGTGCCAGCTTGGCGGGCTACGAGCAGTACTTC. Translating it yields CASLAGYEQYF.

The sample holds a few counts of this clone. J is TRBJ2-2 and V is TRBV29-1; D possibly corresponds to TRBD1 (6 bases). This CDR3 contains 18 residues. Trimming took 7 bases from V and 0 from J, leaving 24 bases between them. Per germline, CDR1 SQVTM and CDR2 ANQGSEA. This CDR3 is CSASVQGSSLSNTGELFF. Written as DNA, the CDR3 is TGCAGCGCCAGCGTACAGGGCTCCTCCTTATCGAACACCGGGGAGCTGTTTTTT.

In this sample, this clone turned up a few times. The chain links TRBV19 to TRBJ2-1, with 9 nucleotides matching TRBD2. The CDR3 loop spans 16 amino acids. Looked up from germline, CDR1 is LNHDA and CDR2 is SQIVND (reference sequence). With 7 bases clipped from V and 4 bases from J, the junction kept 11 bases outside the gene matches. CDR3 nucleotide sequence: TGTGCCAGTACGACCTCCGGGACTAGCTTATACAATGAGCAGTTCTTC. Translating it yields CASTTSGTSLYNEQFF.

This clone was detected only once. The V and J genes are TRBV7-3 and TRBJ2-3; maybe TRBD2 (5 bases). Trimming took 5 bases from V and 6 from J, leaving 12 bases between them. Germline loops: CDR1 SGHTA, CDR2 FQGTGA. This CDR3 contains 13 residues. CDR3 DNA sequence: TGTGCCAGCAGCCCCCAGACGGGGGATACGCAGTATTTT. Its translation is CASSPQTGDTQYF.

The CDR3 protein is CASGASGKTDEQFF. CDR3 nucleotides: TGTGCCAGCGGGGCTAGCGGGAAGACCGATGAGCAGTTCTTC. The chain couples TRBV28 to TRBJ2-1; 9 bases map to TRBD2. Unmatched junction bases numbered 10, after V lost 8 bases and J lost 8 bases. This CDR3 spans 14 amino acids. Germline assignment: CDR1 MDHEN and CDR2 SYDVKM.

The chain links TRBV2 to TRBJ1-5; D is ambiguous. In germline, CDR1 is SNHLY, CDR2 FYNNEI. The CDR3 is 14 amino acids. The germline V and J ends were trimmed by 1 base and 6 bases, with 10 bases remaining between them. CDR3 DNA: TGTGCCAGCAGTGAAGGGTGGCCTAGTCAGCCCCAGCATTTT. This translates into CASSEGWPSQPQHF.

This sequence joins TRBV6-1 and TRBJ1-5; tentatively, D is TRBD1 (6 bases). Germline-derived CDR1 and CDR2 are MNHNS and SASEGT. The length of the CDR3 is 14 residues. Trimming took 2 bases from V and 3 from J, leaving 8 bases between them. The CDR3 reads CASSEWDNNQPQHF. CDR3 DNA: TGTGCCAGCAGTGAATGGGACAACAATCAGCCCCAGCATTTT.

V and J are TRBV24-1 and TRBJ2-5; D remains ambiguous. The V end lost 4 bases, the J end lost 3 bases, and 8 bases lay between the germline ends. The V gene's germline CDR1 is KGHDR and CDR2 SFDVKD. This CDR3 region has 13 residues. CDR3 region: CATSDDNEETQYF. The CDR3 DNA reads TGTGCCACCAGTGACGACAACGAAGAGACCCAGTACTTC.

V is TRBV19 and J is TRBJ2-6; unclear D gene. Germline V CDR1 and CDR2: LNHDA, SQIVND (reference sequence). Between the trimmed V and J ends, which lost 5 bases and 1 base, there was a span of 9 bases. The CDR3 extends over 15 amino acids. The CDR3 DNA follows: TGTGCCAGTAGTCGCGTGATGTCTGGGGCCAACGTCCTGACTTTC. Translated: CASSRVMSGANVLTF.

CDR3 bases: TGTGCCAGCAGCTTAGGTGCGGGGCGTAACGAGCAGTACTTC. It is translated as CASSLGAGRNEQYF. J is TRBJ2-7 and V is TRBV11-3; maybe TRBD2 (6 bases). This CDR3 has 14 residues. CDR1 and CDR2 from the germline V gene are SGHNT and YENEEA. Trimming took off 1 base at V and 5 bases at J, with 12 bases between the two ends.

The V gene is TRBV13, the J gene TRBJ2-4; 11 bases match TRBD1. After removal of 4 bases from V and 7 bases from J, the junction contained 6 bases not matched to a gene. Germline V CDR1 and CDR2: PRHDT, FYEKMQ (reference sequence). The CDR3 is 15 amino acids. The DNA of the CDR3 is TGTGCCAGCAGCTCGAGAGGGGACAGGGGGAACATTCAGTACTTC. Translated, it gives CASSSRGDRGNIQYF.

For this clone: An end of the junction does not agree with germline; a read error may underlie this. The gene calls are TRBV5-1 and TRBJ2-3; D unresolved. The CDR3 sequence is 13 residues long. Germline loops: CDR1 SGHRS, CDR2 YFSETQ. The CDR3 loop is CASSLSLTDTQYF. The CDR3 nucleotides are TGTGCCAGCAGCTTGTCCCTTACAGATACGCAGTATTTT.

This chain connects TRBV6-2 or TRBV6-3 to TRBJ1-1, with D hard to call. CDR1 MNHEY and CDR2 SVGEGT come from the germline V gene. Deletions cut 7 bases from V and 10 bases from J, with 16 bases between. The CDR3 sequence is 12 residues long. The CDR3 sequence: CASTPSGGLAFF. The CDR3 nucleotides read TGTGCCAGCACCCCCAGCGGAGGGTTAGCTTTCTTT.

This chain joins TRBV5-8 and TRBJ2-5; TRBD2 matches at 7 bases. The V gene end was trimmed by 0 bases and the J gene end by 4 bases; junction bases not matched to a gene: 0. The CDR3 spans 13 residues. Germline values: CDR1 SGHTS, CDR2 YDEGEE. The CDR3 reads CASSLGEGETQYF. In nucleotides, the CDR3 is TGTGCCAGCAGCTTGGGGGAGGGAGAGACCCAGTACTTC.